This T cell receptor (beta chain) was captured in a study of T cell responses to AZD1222 COVID-19 vaccine. Broader study findings: Variant regions that are unmutated are reportedly the target of nearly half of spike-specific TCRs.

TCRdb's copy holds only in-frame clones and misses some; the assay was immunoSEQ multiplex PCR. This sample has some 120,000 clones; about 91% occur once, and the top ten carry around 1.5%. Concerning this clone itself: Its antigen remains unidentified.

This CDR3 is built from 19 residues. Germline lookup yields CDR1 SGHTA and CDR2 FQGNSA. V dropped 4 bases and J dropped 1; count of bases not matched to a gene: 8. Sequenced here: peripheral blood, sampled 28 days after the second AZD1222 dose. This clonotype was obtained from an adult who received the AZD1222 COVID-19 vaccine. The chain links TRBV7-2 to TRBJ2-6; 12 positions match TRBD2. CDR3 protein: CASSYGTSGFFSGANVLTF. CDR3 nucleotides: TGTGCCAGCAGCTATGGGACTAGCGGGTTCTTTTCTGGGGCCAACGTCCTGACTTTC.